This is a list of T cell receptor beta chains from one sample in a study of shared clonotypes between healthy human individuals. The repertoire was sequenced with immunoSEQ multiplex PCR; TCRdb's copy has only in-frame clones and lacks some. The data show some 2,000,000 clones, about 95% seen once. Input material: naive CD4+ T cells sorted from blood. These receptors all stem from a man between 18 and 35 years old in good health. The conserved cysteine and the conserved F or W are not part of the CDR3 here. D genes are given only for firm matches.

TRBD1	TRBV10-3	11	TRBJ1-2	AISEDRGYGYT
TRBD2	TRBV14	13	TRBJ2-3	ASSYSGESTDTQY
TRBD2	TRBV6-6	13	TRBJ2-7	ASTPGTSGTREQY
.	TRBV18	12	TRBJ2-7	ASSRRTDEAEQY
TRBD1	TRBV7-9	13	TRBJ2-3	ASTERQGPTDTQY
TRBD1	TRBV5-6	13	TRBJ1-6	ASSPRTGWNSPLH
.	TRBV7-9	12	TRBJ2-5	ASSIASAAETQY
TRBD2	TRBV5-4	14	TRBJ2-2	ASSSWGSGVSGELF
.	TRBV18	13	TRBJ1-1	ASSRLSGGNTEAF
.	TRBV10-3	11	TRBJ2-1	AISPGTSNEQF
.	TRBV4-1	12	TRBJ1-3	ASSQGVGGNTIY
.	TRBV19	13	TRBJ2-3	ASSMTGTRTDTQY
.	TRBV6-5	12	TRBJ1-4	ASSTGTGLRELF
TRBD2	TRBV4-3	16	TRBJ2-7	ASSQARGLAGVLNEQY